The T cell receptor beta chain described here comes from a study of identical twins. Study-level findings and limits: Memory repertoires lacked the insertion deficit that abundant cord blood beta clonotypes showed. Conclusions were drawn cross-sectionally by statistical analysis, without following the same donors.

MiXCR, run by TCRdb on the 5' RACE reads, gives a single entry per CDR3 protein. The table lists under 1 million distinct CDR3 sequences, around 12% of them singletons. Unmatched junction bases numbered 4, after V lost 2 bases and J lost 3 bases. Per germline, CDR1 MNHEY and CDR2 SVGAGI. The CDR3 loop spans 15 amino acids. In the case of this clonotype: What it binds is not known.

Another study also made use of these data, one on yellow fever vaccine responses in identical twins.

Sample: PBMCs. The chain is built from TRBV6-5 and TRBJ2-7; 10 positions match TRBD1. This receptor was identified in a young woman in good health. DNA of the CDR3: TGTGCCAGCAGTTACCGGGACAGGGGAGGCTACGAGCAGTACTTC. Translation: CASSYRDRGGYEQYF.